A selection of T cell receptor beta chains follows, all from one sample in a study of T cells expressing NK-cell markers. No DNA is given; TCRdb re-called the 5' RACE reads and lists each CDR3 protein once. Here the sample table reports 300,000 to 500,000 distinct CDR3 sequences. Specimen: blood T cells: a sorted CD56 or NKG2C T cell subset, CD4+ or CD8+ T cells, or bulk PBMC T cells (not recorded which). Every receptor here comes from a woman in her 50s in good health. The CDR3 runs from the conserved cysteine through the conserved F or W.

TRBJ1-1	TRBV5-1	CASSSGWADAFF
TRBJ2-5	TRBV6-6	CASSYPRDFQETQYF
TRBJ2-7	TRBV4-1	CASSQEVVASTANKGYEQYF
TRBJ2-2	TRBV4-2	CASSLRSSGLITGELFF
TRBJ2-7	TRBV6-1	CASTWTGSGEQYF
TRBJ2-1	TRBV15	CATSRVRLAGVYNEQFF
TRBJ1-2	TRBV5-1	CASSSGTDYGYTF
TRBJ2-1	TRBV24-1	CATSETTMRQFF
TRBJ2-5	TRBV12-3/TRBV12-4	CASRLGGEETQYF
TRBJ2-7	TRBV5-5	CASDIAGGLYEQYF
TRBJ1-6	TRBV12-3/TRBV12-4	CASSLWGQVQIGDSPLHF
TRBJ2-7	TRBV5-1	CASSLRGQDTYEQYF
TRBJ2-5	TRBV5-1	CASSRGGSNLETQYF
TRBJ2-1	TRBV6-1	CASSDFNEQFF
TRBJ2-3	TRBV12-3/TRBV12-4	CASARTVWGTDTQYF
TRBJ2-3	TRBV27	CASSLFSSGTDTQYF
TRBJ2-3	TRBV6-6	CASCSREADTQYF
TRBJ2-5	TRBV4-1	CASSQVLFVETQYF
TRBJ1-1	TRBV5-1	CASSPSPQWDTEAFF
TRBJ2-2	TRBV10-2	CASSVGPGRVGELFF
TRBJ1-2	TRBV20-1	CSARDPSAAGYTF
TRBJ2-2	TRBV5-5	CASTNHQAGELFF
TRBJ2-3	TRBV5-1	CASSKGTGTSSTDTQYF
TRBJ2-1	TRBV24-1	CATSNGPYNEQFF
TRBJ1-1	TRBV20-1	CSARRRQGAGTEAFF
TRBJ2-6	TRBV11-2	CASSRLHAGGSSGANVLTF
TRBJ2-6	TRBV12-3/TRBV12-4	CASSFLAGGRHSGANVLTF
TRBJ2-7	TRBV7-3	CASSLGPGDEQYF
TRBJ2-3	TRBV24-1	CATSDQDRVTDTQYF
TRBJ2-7	TRBV12-3/TRBV12-4	CASSSADSSGDEQYF
TRBJ2-5	TRBV29-1	CSALGRGLFGETQYF
TRBJ2-1	TRBV5-1	CASSSGGAPFNEQFF
TRBJ2-7	TRBV20-1	CSAKLVGTGGAGEQYF